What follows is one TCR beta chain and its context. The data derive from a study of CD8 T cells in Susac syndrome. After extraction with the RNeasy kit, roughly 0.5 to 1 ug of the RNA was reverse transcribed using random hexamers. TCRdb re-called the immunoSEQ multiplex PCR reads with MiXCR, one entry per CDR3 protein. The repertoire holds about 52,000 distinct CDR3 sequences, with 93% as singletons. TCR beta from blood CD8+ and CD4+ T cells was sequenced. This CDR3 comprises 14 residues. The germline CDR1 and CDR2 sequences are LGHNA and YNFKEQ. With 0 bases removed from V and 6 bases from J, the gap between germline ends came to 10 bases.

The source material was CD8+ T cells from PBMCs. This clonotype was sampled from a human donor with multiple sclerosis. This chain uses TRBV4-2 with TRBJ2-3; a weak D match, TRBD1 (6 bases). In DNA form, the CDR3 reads TGTGCCAGCAGCCAAGAACAGGGACCGGATACGCAGTATTTT. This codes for CASSQEQGPDTQYF.